Detailed here is one T cell receptor (beta chain). V gave up 2 bases and J gave up 3 bases; unmatched junction bases: 16. The CDR3 is 19 residues long. Per germline, CDR1 LGHDT and CDR2 YNNKEL (reference sequence). The data were produced by immunoSEQ multiplex PCR, yet TCRdb's version contains in-frame clones alone and is incomplete. The sample includes about 110,000 clones, approximately 70% of them seen just once. The sample originates from a study of blood T cell repertoires in COVID-19. At the level of the study: The samples span acute and convalescent COVID-19 from the United States, Italy and Spain.

The sequenced sample consisted of peripheral blood. The V call is TRBV3-1 (or the pseudogene TRBV3-2), the J call TRBJ2-1; 7 bases line up with TRBD2. The origin of this receptor is a woman between 40 and 50 years old with acute or convalescent COVID-19. The CDR3: CASSQSSGLQILHYNEQFF. The CDR3 nucleotides are TGTGCCAGCAGCCAATCCTCGGGACTACAAATTCTACACTACAATGAGCAGTTCTTC.